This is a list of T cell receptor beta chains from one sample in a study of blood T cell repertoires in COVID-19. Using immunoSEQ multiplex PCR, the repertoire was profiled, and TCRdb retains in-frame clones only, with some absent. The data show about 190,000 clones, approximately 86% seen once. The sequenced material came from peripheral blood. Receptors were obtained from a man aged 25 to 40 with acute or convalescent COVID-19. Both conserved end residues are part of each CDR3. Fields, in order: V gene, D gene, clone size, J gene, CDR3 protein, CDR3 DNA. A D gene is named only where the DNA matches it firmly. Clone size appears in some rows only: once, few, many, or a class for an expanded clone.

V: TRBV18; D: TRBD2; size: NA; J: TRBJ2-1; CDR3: CASSLLGTSGRWGPYNEQFF; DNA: TGTGCCAGCTCACTTCTCGGGACTAGCGGGAGGTGGGGGCCCTACAATGAGCAGTTCTTC
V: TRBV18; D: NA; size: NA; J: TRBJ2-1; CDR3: CASSSHYNEQFF; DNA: TGTGCCAGCTCAAGCCACTACAATGAGCAGTTCTTC
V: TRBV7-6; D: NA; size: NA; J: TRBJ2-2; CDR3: CASRETGTNTGELFF; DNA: TGTGCCAGCAGGGAGACTGGTACGAACACCGGGGAGCTGTTTTTT
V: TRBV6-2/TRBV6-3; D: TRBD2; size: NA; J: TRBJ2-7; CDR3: CASSSPERGRNEQYF; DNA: TGTGCCAGCAGTTCCCCCGAGCGGGGACGAAACGAGCAGTACTTC
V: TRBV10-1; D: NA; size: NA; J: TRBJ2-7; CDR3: CASSEYRTRPYEQYF; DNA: TGCGCCAGCAGTGAGTACCGGACAAGACCTTACGAGCAGTACTTC
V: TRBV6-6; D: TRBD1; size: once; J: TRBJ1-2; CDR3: CASSHPGQGPYGYTF; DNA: TGTGCCAGCAGTCATCCGGGACAGGGACCTTATGGCTACACCTTC
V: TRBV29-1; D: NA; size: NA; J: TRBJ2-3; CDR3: CSVQGRTDTQYF; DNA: TGCAGCGTACAGGGCCGCACAGATACGCAGTATTTT
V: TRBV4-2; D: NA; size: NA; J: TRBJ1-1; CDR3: CASSQNQGGNTEAFF; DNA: TGTGCCAGCAGCCAAAACCAGGGAGGGAACACTGAAGCTTTCTTT
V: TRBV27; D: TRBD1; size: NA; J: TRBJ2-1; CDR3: CASGVPGQYNEQFF; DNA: TGTGCCAGTGGGGTCCCGGGACAGTACAATGAGCAGTTCTTC
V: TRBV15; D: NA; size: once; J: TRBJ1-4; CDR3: CATSRGPPGPLEKLFF; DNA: TGTGCCACCAGCAGGGGCCCTCCAGGGCCTCTGGAAAAACTGTTTTTT
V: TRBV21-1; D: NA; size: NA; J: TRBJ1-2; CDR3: CASNPGQHNYGYTF; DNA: TGTGCCAGCAACCCGGGACAGCATAACTATGGCTACACCTTC
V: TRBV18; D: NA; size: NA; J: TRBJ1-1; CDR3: CASSRLQGGTEAFF; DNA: TGTGCCAGCTCACGTTTACAGGGTGGCACTGAAGCTTTCTTT
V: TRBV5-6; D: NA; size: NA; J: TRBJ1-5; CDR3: CASSPSGGGQPQHF; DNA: TGTGCCAGCAGCCCTTCTGGGGGCGGCCAGCCCCAGCATTTT
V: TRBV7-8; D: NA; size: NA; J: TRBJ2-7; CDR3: CASSLNRWAGPYEQYF; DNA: TGTGCCAGCAGCTTAAATCGGTGGGCGGGGCCGTACGAGCAGTACTTC
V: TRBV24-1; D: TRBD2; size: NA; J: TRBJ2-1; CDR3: CATSDYSVGGTNEQFF; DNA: TGTGCCACCAGTGATTACAGCGTGGGGGGGACCAATGAGCAGTTCTTC
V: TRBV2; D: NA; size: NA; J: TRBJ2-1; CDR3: CASSALWGVGEQFF; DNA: TGTGCCAGCAGTGCGTTATGGGGGGTTGGTGAGCAGTTCTTC
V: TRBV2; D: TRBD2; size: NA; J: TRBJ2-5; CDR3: CASKTSGGTQETQYF; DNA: TGTGCCAGCAAGACTAGCGGGGGAACCCAAGAGACCCAGTACTTC
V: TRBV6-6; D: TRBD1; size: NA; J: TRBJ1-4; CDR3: CASSRIPGGREKLFF; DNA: TGTGCCAGCAGTCGTATTCCAGGGGGCAGGGAAAAACTGTTTTTT
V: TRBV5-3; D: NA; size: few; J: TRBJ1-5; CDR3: CARSLVSGKFRNQPQHF; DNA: TGTGCCAGAAGCTTGGTTTCAGGGAAATTTCGCAATCAGCCCCAGCATTTT
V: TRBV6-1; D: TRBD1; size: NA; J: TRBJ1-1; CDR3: CASGAGTGGVYTEAFF; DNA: TGTGCCAGCGGTGCCGGGACAGGGGGCGTGTATACTGAAGCTTTCTTT
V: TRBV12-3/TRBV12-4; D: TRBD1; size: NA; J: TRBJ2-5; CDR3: CASSLDRGATQYF; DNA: TGTGCCAGCAGTTTAGACAGGGGCGCGACCCAGTACTTC
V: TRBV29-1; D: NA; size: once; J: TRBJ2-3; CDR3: CSVVSEATDTQYF; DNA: TGCAGCGTTGTTTCCGAGGCCACAGATACGCAGTATTTT
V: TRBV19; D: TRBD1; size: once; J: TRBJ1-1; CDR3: CATRGQGAGQTEAFF; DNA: TGTGCCACTCGGGGACAGGGGGCTGGTCAAACTGAAGCTTTCTTT
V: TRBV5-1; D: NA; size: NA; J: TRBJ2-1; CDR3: CASSLDSWAEQFF; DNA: TGCGCCAGCAGCTTGGACAGTTGGGCTGAGCAGTTCTTC
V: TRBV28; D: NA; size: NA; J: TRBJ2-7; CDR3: CASRSGIHEQYF; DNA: TGTGCCAGCAGGTCAGGTATCCACGAGCAGTACTTC
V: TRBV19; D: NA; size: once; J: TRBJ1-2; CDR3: CASRPAGGPYGYTF; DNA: TGTGCCAGTAGGCCCGCCGGGGGACCCTATGGCTACACCTTC
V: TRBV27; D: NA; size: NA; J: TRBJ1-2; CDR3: CASSFYRKGGYTF; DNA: TGTGCCAGCAGTTTCTACAGGAAAGGTGGCTACACCTTC
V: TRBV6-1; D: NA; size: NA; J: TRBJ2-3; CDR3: CASSEALAPNTQYF; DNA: TGTGCCAGCAGTGAAGCGCTGGCCCCGAATACGCAGTATTTT
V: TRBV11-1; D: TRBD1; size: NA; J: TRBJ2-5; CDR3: CASNFNPGGTGETQYF; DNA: TGTGCCAGCAATTTTAACCCAGGTGGGACAGGAGAGACCCAGTACTTC
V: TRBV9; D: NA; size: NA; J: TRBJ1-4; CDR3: CASAVGQGNEKLFF; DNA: TGTGCCTCAGCTGTTGGGCAGGGAAATGAAAAACTGTTTTTT
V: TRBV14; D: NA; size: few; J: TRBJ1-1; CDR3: CASSQVGQIGAFF; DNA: TGTGCCAGCAGCCAAGTTGGACAGATTGGAGCTTTCTTT
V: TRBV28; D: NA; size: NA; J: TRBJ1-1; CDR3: CASSRQRAFF; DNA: TGTGCCAGCAGTCGACAAAGAGCTTTCTTT
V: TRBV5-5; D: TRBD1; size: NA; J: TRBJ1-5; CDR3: CASSQDRAQPQHF; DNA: TGTGCCAGCAGCCAGGACAGGGCTCAGCCCCAGCATTTT
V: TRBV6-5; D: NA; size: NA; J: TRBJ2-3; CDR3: CASSGWRLRTDTQYF; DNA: TGTGCCAGCAGCGGTTGGAGACTTCGCACAGATACGCAGTATTTT
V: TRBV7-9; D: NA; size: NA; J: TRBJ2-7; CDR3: CASSWEGVGTEQYF; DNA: TGTGCCAGCAGCTGGGAGGGGGTGGGGACCGAGCAGTACTTC
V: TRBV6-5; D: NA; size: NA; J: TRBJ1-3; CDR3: CASSSDRFSGNTIYF; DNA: TGTGCCAGCAGTAGTGACAGGTTCTCTGGAAACACCATATATTTT
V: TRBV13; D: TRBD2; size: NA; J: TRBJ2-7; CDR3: CASSWRTSGTHEQYF; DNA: TGTGCCAGCAGCTGGAGGACTAGCGGGACCCACGAGCAGTACTTC
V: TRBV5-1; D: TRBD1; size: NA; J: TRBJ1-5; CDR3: CASSSDGQVNQPQHF; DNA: TGCGCCAGCAGCTCGGATGGACAGGTCAATCAGCCCCAGCATTTT
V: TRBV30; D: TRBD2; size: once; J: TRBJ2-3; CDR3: CAWSVSAGGLSPF; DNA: TGTGCCTGGAGTGTATCGGCGGGGGGGCTCTCTCCTTTT
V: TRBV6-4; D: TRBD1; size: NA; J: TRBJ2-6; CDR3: CASSDSGRGLLRGANVLTF; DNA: TGTGCCAGCAGTGACTCGGGCAGGGGGCTTCTGAGAGGGGCCAACGTCCTGACTTTC
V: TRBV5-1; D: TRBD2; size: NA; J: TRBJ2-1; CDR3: CASSTTSGGYNEQFF; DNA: TGCGCCAGCAGCACGACTAGCGGGGGTTACAATGAGCAGTTCTTC
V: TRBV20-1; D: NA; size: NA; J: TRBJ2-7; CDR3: CSASWGGPYEQYF; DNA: TGCAGTGCTAGTTGGGGGGGGCCCTACGAGCAGTACTTC
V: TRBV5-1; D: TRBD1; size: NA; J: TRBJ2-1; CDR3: CASSSNRGDEQFF; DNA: TGCGCCAGCAGCTCGAACAGGGGCGATGAGCAGTTCTTC
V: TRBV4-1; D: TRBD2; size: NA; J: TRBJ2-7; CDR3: CASSQGRGSSGGQYF; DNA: TGCGCCAGCAGCCAAGGGAGGGGCTCCTCGGGAGGGCAGTACTTC